This TCR beta chain was sequenced for a study of T cells in Graves' hyperthyroidism and ophthalmopathy. V was trimmed by 4 bases and J by 4 bases, leaving 11 bases between them. CDR1 SGHRS and CDR2 YFSETQ come from the germline V gene. The CDR3 extends over 13 amino acids. Using RNA transcripts as the source, TCR beta CDR3 regions were amplified. HTBI primers were the set used in a first-round RT-PCR of the TCR CDR3. TCRdb re-called the multiplex PCR reads through MiXCR, storing one row per CDR3 protein. The data hold approximately 260,000 distinct CDR3 sequences, with roughly 15% observed a single time. This clonotype was counted many times.

The sequenced material came from blood. The clonotype comes from a woman aged 45 to 65 with Graves' hyperthyroidism that later progressed to Graves' ophthalmopathy. The rearrangement links TRBV5-1 to TRBJ1-2; perhaps TRBD1 as D (5 bases). CDR3 nucleotide sequence: TGCGCCAGCAGCCGAGACAGATCCTATGGCTACACCTTC. Amino acid sequence: CASSRDRSYGYTF. The whole variable domain, remainder taken from reference TRBV5-1 and TRBJ1-2, is KAGVTQTPRYLIKTRGQQVTLSCSPISGHRSVSWYQQTPGQGLQFLFEYFSETQRNKGNFPGRFSGRQFSNSRSEMNVSTLELGDSALYLCASSRDRSYGYTFGSGTRLTVV.